This TCR beta chain was documented in a study of blood T cell repertoires in COVID-19. The wider study: T cells, B-cell-depleted T cells, or PBMCs provided the cDNA or gDNA that served as material.

Clones were sequenced by immunoSEQ multiplex PCR, and TCRdb holds only the in-frame ones, with some missing. The data hold 75,000 to 100,000 clones, with around 87% observed a single time. The receptor's source is a human donor with acute or convalescent COVID-19. The donor label of this sample is uncertain. The sample taken for sequencing was peripheral blood.

The CDR3 DNA sequence: TGTGCCAGCAGCCAGGGACAGGGGGTCATGTTGCGGTACTTC. It specifies CASSQGQGVMLRYF. The chain has TRBV14 and TRBJ2-7; the match to TRBD1 covers 11 bases. CDR3 length equals 14 residues. J gave up 12 bases and V 3 bases, and 10 bases lay outside the gene matches. Germline V gene lookup returns CDR1 SGHDN and CDR2 FVKESK.